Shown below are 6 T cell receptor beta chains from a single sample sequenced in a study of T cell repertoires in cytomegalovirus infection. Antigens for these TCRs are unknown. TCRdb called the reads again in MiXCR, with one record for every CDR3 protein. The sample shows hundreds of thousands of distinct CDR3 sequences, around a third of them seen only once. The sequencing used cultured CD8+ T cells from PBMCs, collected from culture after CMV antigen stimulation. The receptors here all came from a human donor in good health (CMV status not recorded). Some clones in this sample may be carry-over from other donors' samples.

The CDR3 nucleotides read TGTGCCAGCAGTGTATTGGGGACAGGAACCAATCAGCCCCAGCATTTT. Translating gives CASSVLGTGTNQPQHF. The chain joins TRBV6-1 to TRBJ1-5; 8 positions agree with TRBD1. This CDR3 region has 16 residues. Trimming at V came to 4 bases and at J to 3 bases, leaving 8 bases not matched to a gene. Per germline, CDR1 MNHNS and CDR2 SASEGT.

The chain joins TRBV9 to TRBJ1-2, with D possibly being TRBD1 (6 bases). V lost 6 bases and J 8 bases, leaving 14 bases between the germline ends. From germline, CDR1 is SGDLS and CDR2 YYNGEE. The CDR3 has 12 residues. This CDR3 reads CASMEQGGGYTF. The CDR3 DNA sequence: TGTGCCAGCATGGAACAGGGCGGAGGCTACACCTTC.

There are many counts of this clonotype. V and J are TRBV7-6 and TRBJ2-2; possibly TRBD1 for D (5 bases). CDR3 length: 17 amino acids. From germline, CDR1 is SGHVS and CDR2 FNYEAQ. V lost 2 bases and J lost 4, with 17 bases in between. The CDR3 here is CASSLISDRRGTGELFF. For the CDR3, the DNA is TGTGCCAGCAGCTTAATCTCCGACAGAAGGGGCACCGGGGAGCTGTTTTTT.

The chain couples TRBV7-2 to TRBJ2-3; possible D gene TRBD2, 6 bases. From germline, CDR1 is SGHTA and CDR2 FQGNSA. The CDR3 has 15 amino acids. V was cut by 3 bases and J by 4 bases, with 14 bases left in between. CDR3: CASSFGVLAPDTQYF. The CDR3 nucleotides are TGTGCCAGCAGCTTTGGGGTACTAGCCCCAGATACGCAGTATTTT.

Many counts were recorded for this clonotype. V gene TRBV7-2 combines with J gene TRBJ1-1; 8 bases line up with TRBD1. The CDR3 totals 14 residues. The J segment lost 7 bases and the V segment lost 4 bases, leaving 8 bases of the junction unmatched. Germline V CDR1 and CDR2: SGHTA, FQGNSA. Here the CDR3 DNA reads TGTGCCAGCAGCTCCCGGACAGGGATATTTGAAGCTTTCTTT. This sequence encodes CASSSRTGIFEAFF.

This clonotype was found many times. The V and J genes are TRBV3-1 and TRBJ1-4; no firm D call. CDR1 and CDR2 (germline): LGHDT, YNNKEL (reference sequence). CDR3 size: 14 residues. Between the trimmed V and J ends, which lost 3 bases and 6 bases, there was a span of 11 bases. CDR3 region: CASSQLTVDEKLFF. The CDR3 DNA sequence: TGTGCCAGCAGCCAGCTGACCGTTGATGAAAAACTGTTTTTT.